This TCR beta chain was recovered during a study of blood T cells in healthy people across ages. Sample donors were healthy Caucasian individuals that came from Russia, aged roughly 6 to 100. The ends were cut back, 12 bases at V and 3 bases at J, with 8 bases in the middle. Germline CDR1 reads KGHDR; CDR2 reads SFDVKD. There are 12 residues in the CDR3. Alongside a J-beta primer mix, a sample-barcoded 5' primer served in a second PCR lasting about 7 to 12 cycles. Using its own MiXCR run on the 5' RACE reads, TCRdb lists one record per CDR3 protein. Of about 640,000 distinct CDR3 sequences in the sample, under 65% are singletons; the top ten hold about two fifths.

This receptor was obtained from a man aged 55 to 70 in good health. Sequenced sample: blood. This chain connects TRBV24-1 to TRBJ2-6; D remains unclear. The DNA of the CDR3 is TGTGCCCTCCCGGATGGGGCCAACGTCCTGACTTTC. It specifies CALPDGANVLTF.